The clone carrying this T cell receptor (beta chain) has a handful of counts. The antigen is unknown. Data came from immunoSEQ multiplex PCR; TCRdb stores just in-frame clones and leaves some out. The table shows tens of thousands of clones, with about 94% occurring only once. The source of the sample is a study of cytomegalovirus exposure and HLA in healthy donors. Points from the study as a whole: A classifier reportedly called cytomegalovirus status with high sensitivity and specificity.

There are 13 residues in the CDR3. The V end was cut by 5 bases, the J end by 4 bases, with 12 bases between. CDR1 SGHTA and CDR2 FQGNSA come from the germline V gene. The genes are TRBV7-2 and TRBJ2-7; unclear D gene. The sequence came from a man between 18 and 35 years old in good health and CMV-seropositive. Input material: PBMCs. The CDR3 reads CASSRPGRYEQYF. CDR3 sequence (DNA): TGTGCCAGCAGCCGCCCAGGCAGATACGAGCAGTACTTC.